Sequencing of this T cell receptor beta chain was carried out in a study of blood T cell repertoires in COVID-19. Overall study: Both acute and convalescent COVID-19 samples were obtained from the United States, Italy and Spain. T cells, B-cell-depleted T cells, or PBMCs supplied cDNA or gDNA.

Original processing notes: Counts of nucleated cells, estimated from reference gene primer amplification, were obtained. Sequencing used immunoSEQ multiplex PCR; TCRdb keeps in-frame clones, though not all of them. Clone size and V and J calls were adopted from that table, with D and trimming inferred from the DNA. Altogether 200,000 to 250,000 clones are present, 65% to 85% being singletons, with the ten largest covering around 2%. This CDR3 has 13 amino acids. Per the germline V gene, CDR1 is MNHNS and CDR2 is SASEGT. Trimming left V 0 bases short and J 5 bases short, with 7 bases between. In its sample, this clone was seen a few times.

This receptor was taken from an older woman with acute or convalescent COVID-19. Sequencing was carried out using peripheral blood. The chain is built from TRBV6-1 and TRBJ1-1; a weak D match, TRBD1 (6 bases). The CDR3 loop is CASSEAQGTEAFF. DNA of the CDR3: TGTGCCAGCAGTGAAGCGCAGGGGACTGAAGCTTTCTTT.